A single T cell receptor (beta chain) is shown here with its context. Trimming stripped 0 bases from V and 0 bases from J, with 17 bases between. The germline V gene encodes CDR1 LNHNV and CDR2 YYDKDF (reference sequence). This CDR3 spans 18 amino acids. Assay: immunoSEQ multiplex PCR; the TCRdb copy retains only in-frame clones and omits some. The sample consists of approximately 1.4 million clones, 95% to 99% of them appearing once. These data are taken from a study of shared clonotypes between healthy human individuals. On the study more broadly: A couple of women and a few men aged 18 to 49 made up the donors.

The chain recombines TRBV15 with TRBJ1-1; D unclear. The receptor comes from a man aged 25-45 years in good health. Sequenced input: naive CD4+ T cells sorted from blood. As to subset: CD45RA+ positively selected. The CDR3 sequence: CATSRDPELPFMNTEAFF. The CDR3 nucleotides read TGTGCCACCAGCAGAGATCCGGAGCTACCTTTCATGAACACTGAAGCTTTCTTT.